This T cell receptor beta chain was profiled in a study of shared clonotypes between healthy human individuals. Germline assignment: CDR1 SGHRS and CDR2 YFSETQ. Germline trimming cut 4 bases from V and 4 bases from J; bases unmatched to any gene: 8. The CDR3 contains 15 residues. Overall study results and limits: Sorted-subset sequencing, rarefaction showed, was incomplete despite large depth.

This clone was seen a few times. Its antigen remains unknown. The same CDR3 is also encoded by other DNA sequences in this sample. Repertoires were generated with immunoSEQ multiplex PCR, while TCRdb's copy carries only in-frame clones and drops some. The repertoire holds some 680,000 clones, around 78% seen once, with around 2% in the top ten. The chain is built from TRBV5-1 and TRBJ2-1, with 7 nucleotides matching TRBD2. This receptor was obtained from a woman in her 30s in good health. Sequencing was performed on memory CD4+ T cells sorted from blood. Stated subset: CD45RA-negative fraction. CDR3 sequence: CASSPSSGAYNEQFF. The CDR3 DNA reads as TGCGCCAGCAGCCCCTCTAGCGGAGCGTACAATGAGCAGTTCTTC.